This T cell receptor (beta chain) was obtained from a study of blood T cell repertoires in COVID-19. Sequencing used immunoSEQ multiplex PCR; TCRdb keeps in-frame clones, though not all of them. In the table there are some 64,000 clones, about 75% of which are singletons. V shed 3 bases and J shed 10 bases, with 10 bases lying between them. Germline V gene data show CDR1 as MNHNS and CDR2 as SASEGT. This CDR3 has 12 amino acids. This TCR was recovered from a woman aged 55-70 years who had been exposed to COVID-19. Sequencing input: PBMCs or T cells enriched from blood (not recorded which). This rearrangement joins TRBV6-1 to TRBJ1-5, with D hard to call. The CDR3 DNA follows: TGTGCCAGCAGTGAGGTAACCGGTCCCCAGCATTTT. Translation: CASSEVTGPQHF.